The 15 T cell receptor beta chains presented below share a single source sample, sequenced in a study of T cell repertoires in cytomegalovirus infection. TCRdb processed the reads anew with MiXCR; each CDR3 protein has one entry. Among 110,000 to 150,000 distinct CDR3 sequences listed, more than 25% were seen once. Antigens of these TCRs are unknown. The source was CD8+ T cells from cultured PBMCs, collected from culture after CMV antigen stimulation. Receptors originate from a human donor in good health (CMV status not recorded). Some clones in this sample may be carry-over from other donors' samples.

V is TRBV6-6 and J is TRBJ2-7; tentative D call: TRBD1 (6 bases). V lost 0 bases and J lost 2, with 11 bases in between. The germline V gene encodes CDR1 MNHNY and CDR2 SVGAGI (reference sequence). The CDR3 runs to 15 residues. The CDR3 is CASSYSDSSTYEQYF. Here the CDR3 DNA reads TGTGCCAGCAGTTACTCGGACAGCTCAACCTACGAGCAGTACTTC.

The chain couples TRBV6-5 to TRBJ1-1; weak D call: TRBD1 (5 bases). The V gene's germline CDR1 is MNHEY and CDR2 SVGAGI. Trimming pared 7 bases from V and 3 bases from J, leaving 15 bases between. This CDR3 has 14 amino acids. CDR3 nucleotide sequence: TGTGCCAGCACCGACCGGCAGGGTTACACTGAAGCTTTCTTT. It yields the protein CASTDRQGYTEAFF.

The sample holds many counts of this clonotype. The CDR3 DNA reads as TGTGCCAGCAGCTCGACAGGACCTGAAGCTTTCTTT. Its translation: CASSSTGPEAFF. The chain recombines TRBV7-9 with TRBJ1-1; maybe TRBD1 (6 bases). The CDR3 consists of 12 residues. Germline assignment: CDR1 SEHNR and CDR2 FQNEAQ (reference sequence). Trimming removed 4 bases from V and 6 bases from J, with 9 bases in between.

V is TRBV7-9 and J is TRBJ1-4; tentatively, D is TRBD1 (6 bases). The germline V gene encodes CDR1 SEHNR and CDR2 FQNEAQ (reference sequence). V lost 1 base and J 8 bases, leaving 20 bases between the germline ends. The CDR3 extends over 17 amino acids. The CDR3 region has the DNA TGTGCCAGCAGCTTAGGTATTCTTCCGGGACAAGAGGAAAAACTGTTTTTT. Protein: CASSLGILPGQEEKLFF.

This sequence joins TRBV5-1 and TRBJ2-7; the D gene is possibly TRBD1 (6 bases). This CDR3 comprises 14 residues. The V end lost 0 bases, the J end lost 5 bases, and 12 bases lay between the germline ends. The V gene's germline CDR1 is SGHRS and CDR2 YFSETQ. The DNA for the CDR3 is TGCGCCAGCAGCTTGGCCCCAGGGGTTGACGAGCAGTACTTC. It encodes CASSLAPGVDEQYF.

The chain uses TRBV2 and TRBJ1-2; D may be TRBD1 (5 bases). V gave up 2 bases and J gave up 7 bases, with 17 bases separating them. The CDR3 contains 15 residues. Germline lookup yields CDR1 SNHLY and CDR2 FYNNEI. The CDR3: CASSEWGSPSGGYTF. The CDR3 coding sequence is TGTGCCAGCAGTGAATGGGGCAGCCCAAGTGGTGGCTACACCTTC.

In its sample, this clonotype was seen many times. DNA for the CDR3: TGTGCCAGCAGTGAAGACAACAAAGAAGGCTACACCTTC. Translating gives CASSEDNKEGYTF. This chain uses TRBV2 with TRBJ1-2; D unclear. Trimming left V 1 base short and J 8 bases short, with 11 bases between. The CDR3 covers 13 residues. Germline V gene data show CDR1 as SNHLY and CDR2 as FYNNEI.

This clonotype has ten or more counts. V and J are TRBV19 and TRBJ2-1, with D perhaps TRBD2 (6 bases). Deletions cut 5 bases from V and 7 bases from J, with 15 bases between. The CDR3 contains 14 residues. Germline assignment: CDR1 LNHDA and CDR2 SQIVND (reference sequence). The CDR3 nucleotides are TGTGCCAGTAGTTTGCGGGGTCTAATTAATGAGCAGTTCTTC. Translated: CASSLRGLINEQFF.

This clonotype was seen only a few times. The DNA of the CDR3 is TGTGCCAGCAGTCCAACTAGTGAGCAGTTCTTC. Translation: CASSPTSEQFF. This chain links TRBV12-3 or TRBV12-4 with TRBJ2-1, with D perhaps matching TRBD2 (5 bases). Trimming took off 5 bases at V and 9 bases at J, with 8 bases between the two ends. The CDR3 runs 11 residues.

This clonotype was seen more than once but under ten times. The CDR3 reads CASSPGGGGYTF. The CDR3 DNA sequence: TGTGCCAGCAGTCCAGGGGGCGGTGGCTACACCTTC. V usage is TRBV12-3 or TRBV12-4 and J usage is TRBJ1-2, with 8 bases matching TRBD1. The CDR3 is made up of 12 amino acids. J lost 7 bases, V lost 5 bases, and 3 bases had no gene match.

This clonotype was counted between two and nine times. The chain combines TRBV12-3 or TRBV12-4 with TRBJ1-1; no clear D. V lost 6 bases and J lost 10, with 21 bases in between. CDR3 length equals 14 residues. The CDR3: CASSMGSAAGPAFF. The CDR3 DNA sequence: TGTGCCAGCAGCATGGGGTCCGCGGCCGGACCAGCTTTCTTT.

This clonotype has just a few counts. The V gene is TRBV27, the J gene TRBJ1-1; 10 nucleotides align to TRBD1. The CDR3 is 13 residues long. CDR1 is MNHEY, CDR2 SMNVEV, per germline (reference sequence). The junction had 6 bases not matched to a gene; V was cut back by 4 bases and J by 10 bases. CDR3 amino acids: CASSWGTGAAAFF. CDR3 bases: TGTGCCAGCAGTTGGGGGACAGGGGCAGCAGCTTTCTTT.

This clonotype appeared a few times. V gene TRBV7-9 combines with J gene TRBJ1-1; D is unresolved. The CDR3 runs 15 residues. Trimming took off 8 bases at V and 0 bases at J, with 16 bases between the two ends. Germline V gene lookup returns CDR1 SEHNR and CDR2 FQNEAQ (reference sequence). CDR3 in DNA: TGTGCCAGCGCAAGGACCTTCCATCTGAACACTGAAGCTTTCTTT. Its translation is CASARTFHLNTEAFF.

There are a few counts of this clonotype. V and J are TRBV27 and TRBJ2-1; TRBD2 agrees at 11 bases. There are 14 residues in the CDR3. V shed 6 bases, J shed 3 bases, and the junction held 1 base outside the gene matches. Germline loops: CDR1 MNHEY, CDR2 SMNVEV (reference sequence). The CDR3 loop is CASRTSGDYNEQFF. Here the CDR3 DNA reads TGTGCCAGCAGGACTAGCGGGGACTACAATGAGCAGTTCTTC.

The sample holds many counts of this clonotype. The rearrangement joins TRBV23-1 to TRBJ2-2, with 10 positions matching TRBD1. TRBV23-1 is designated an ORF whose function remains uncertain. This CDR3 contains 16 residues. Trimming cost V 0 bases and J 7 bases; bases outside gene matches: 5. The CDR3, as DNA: TGCGCCAGCAGTCAATCCGGGACAGGGGATAACGGGGAGCTGTTTTTT. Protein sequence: CASSQSGTGDNGELFF.